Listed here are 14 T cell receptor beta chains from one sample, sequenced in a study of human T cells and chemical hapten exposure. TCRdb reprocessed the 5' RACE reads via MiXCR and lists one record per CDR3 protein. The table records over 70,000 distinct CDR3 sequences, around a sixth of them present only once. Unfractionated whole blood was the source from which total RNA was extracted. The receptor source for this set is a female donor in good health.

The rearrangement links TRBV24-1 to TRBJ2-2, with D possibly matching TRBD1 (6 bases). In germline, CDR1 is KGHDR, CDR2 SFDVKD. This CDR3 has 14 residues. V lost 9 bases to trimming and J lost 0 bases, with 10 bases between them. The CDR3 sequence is CATAGDPNTGELFF. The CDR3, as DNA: TGTGCCACCGCAGGGGACCCGAACACCGGGGAGCTGTTTTTT.

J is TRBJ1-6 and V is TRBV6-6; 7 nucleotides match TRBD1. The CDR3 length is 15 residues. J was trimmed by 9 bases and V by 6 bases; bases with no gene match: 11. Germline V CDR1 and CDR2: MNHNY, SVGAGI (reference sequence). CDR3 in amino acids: CASSLTGTEGSPLHF. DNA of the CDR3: TGTGCCAGCAGCCTGACAGGGACTGAGGGTTCACCCCTCCACTTT.

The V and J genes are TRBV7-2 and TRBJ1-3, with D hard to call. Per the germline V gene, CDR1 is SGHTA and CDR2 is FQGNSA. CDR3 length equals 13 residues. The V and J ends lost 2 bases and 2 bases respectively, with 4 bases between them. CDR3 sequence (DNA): TGTGCCAGCAGCTTATTTCCTGGAAACACCATATATTTT. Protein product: CASSLFPGNTIYF.

This CDR3 is CATSRDLTQETQYF. The CDR3 coding sequence is TGTGCCACCAGCAGAGATCTCACCCAAGAGACCCAGTACTTC. The chain is built from TRBV15 and TRBJ2-5; D is uncertain. Germline V gene lookup returns CDR1 LNHNV and CDR2 YYDKDF (reference sequence). The CDR3 consists of 14 residues. V was cut by 0 bases and J by 1 base, with 6 bases left in between.

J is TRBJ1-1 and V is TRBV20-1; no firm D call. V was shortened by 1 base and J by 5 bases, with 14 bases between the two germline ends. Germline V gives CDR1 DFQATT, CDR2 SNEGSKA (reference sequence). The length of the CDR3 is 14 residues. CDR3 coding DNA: TGCAGTGCTAGAGGGTTAAATGAAGGGACTGAAGCTTTCTTT. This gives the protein CSARGLNEGTEAFF.

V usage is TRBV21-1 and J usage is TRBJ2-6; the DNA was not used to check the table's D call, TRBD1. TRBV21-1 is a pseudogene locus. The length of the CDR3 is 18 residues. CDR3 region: CASSKSGTGCSGANVLTF. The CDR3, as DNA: TGTGCCAGCAGCAAGAGCGGGACAGGGTGCTCAGGGGCCAACGTCCTGACTTTC.

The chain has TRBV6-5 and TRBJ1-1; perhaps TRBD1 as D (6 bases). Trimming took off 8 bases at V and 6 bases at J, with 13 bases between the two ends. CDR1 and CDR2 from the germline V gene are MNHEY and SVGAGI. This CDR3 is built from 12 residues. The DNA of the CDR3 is TGTGCCAGCGAGGGGGGAGGTGCTGAAGCTTTCTTT. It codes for CASEGGGAEAFF.

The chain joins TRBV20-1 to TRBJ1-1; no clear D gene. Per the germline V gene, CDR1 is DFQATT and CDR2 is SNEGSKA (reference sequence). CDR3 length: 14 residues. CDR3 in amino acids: CRPDTRLRNTEAFF. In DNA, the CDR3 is TGCAGGCCGGATACCCGCCTGAGGAACACTGAAGCTTTCTTT.

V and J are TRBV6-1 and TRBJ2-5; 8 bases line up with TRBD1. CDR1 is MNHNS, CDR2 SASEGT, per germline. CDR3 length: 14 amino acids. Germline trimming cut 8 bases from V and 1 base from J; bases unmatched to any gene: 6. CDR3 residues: CASAGGGVQETQYF. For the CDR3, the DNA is TGTGCCAGCGCAGGGGGCGGGGTCCAAGAGACCCAGTACTTC.

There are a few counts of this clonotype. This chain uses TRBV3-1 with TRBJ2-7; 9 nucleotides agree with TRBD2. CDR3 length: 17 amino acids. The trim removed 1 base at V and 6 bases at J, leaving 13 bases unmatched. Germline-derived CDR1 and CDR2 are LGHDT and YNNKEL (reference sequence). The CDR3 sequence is CASSQAGPPSGMSEQYF. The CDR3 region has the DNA TGTGCCAGCAGCCAAGCCGGGCCTCCTAGCGGGATGAGCGAGCAGTACTTC.

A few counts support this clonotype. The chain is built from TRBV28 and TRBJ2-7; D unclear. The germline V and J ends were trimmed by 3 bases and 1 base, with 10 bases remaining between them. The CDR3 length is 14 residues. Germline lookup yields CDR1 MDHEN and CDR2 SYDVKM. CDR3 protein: CASSFGRRSYEQYF. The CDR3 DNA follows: TGTGCCAGCAGTTTCGGTCGCCGGTCCTACGAGCAGTACTTC.

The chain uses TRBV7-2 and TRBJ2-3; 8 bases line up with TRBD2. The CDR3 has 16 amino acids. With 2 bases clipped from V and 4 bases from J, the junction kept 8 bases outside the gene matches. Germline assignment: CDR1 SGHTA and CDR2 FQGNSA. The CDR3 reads CASSLLGLGSADTQYF. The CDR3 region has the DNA TGTGCCAGCAGCTTATTGGGACTAGGGAGCGCAGATACGCAGTATTTT.

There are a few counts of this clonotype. The CDR3 spells CASSVAVAGANTGELFF. In DNA form, the CDR3 reads TGTGCCAGCAGCGTTGCGGTAGCGGGAGCGAACACCGGGGAGCTGTTTTTT. V and J are TRBV9 and TRBJ2-2; 9 bases match TRBD2. Trimming removed 2 bases from V and 0 bases from J; junction bases left unmatched: 5. The V gene's germline CDR1 is SGDLS and CDR2 YYNGEE. The CDR3 consists of 17 residues.

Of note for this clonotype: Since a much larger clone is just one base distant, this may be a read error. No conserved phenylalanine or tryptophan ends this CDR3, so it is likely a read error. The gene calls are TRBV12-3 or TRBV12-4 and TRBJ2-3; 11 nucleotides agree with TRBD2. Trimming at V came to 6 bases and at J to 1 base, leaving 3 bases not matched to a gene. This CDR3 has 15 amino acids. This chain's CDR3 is CASRSSGRRTDTQYS. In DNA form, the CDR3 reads TGTGCCAGCAGGTCTAGCGGGAGGCGCACAGATACGCAGTATTCT.